Each of the 21 T cell receptor beta chains below was sequenced from the same sample in a study of T cell repertoires in cytomegalovirus infection. In TCRdb, the reads were re-called with MiXCR into one record per CDR3 protein. The data show under 450,000 distinct CDR3 sequences, with just under 35% seen just once and roughly 13% held by the top ten. These TCRs' antigens remain unknown. The sample in question was cultured PBMCs, obtained from culture after CMV antigen stimulation. Receptors originate from a human donor in good health (CMV status not recorded). Some clones in this sample may be carry-over from other donors' samples.

The genes are TRBV5-1 and TRBJ2-5; D perhaps matches TRBD2 (6 bases). V was pared by 2 bases and J by 1 base, with 15 bases between. Germline CDR1 reads SGHRS; CDR2 reads YFSETQ. The CDR3 has 16 residues. The CDR3 coding sequence is TGCGCCAGCAGCTTCGGGACGGGAGATCGCCAAGAGACCCAGTACTTC. Amino acid sequence: CASSFGTGDRQETQYF.

Only a few counts were recorded for this clonotype. V usage is TRBV7-9 and J usage is TRBJ2-5; 11 nucleotides align to TRBD1. The V segment lost 5 bases and the J segment 4 bases; nucleotides outside the gene matches: 6. This CDR3 contains 15 residues. Germline CDR1 and CDR2: SEHNR and FQNEAQ (reference sequence). In DNA form, the CDR3 reads TGTGCCAGCAGCGTGGACAGGGGGCCTCGAGAGACCCAGTACTTC. The encoded protein is CASSVDRGPRETQYF.

The chain is built from TRBV30 and TRBJ2-1; 10 nucleotides agree with TRBD2. Germline loops: CDR1 GTSNPN, CDR2 SVGIG (reference sequence). Trimming at V came to 4 bases and at J to 4 bases, leaving 4 bases not matched to a gene. This CDR3 is built from 14 residues. The CDR3 is CAWTGTSEYNEQFF. CDR3 coding DNA: TGTGCCTGGACCGGGACTAGCGAGTACAATGAGCAGTTCTTC.

In its sample, this clonotype was seen a few times. This chain links TRBV7-2 with TRBJ1-2; D remains ambiguous. Germline V gives CDR1 SGHTA, CDR2 FQGNSA. The CDR3 loop spans 14 amino acids. V lost 10 bases, J lost 2 bases, and 17 bases lay in between. CDR3 nucleotide sequence: TGTGCCACCTCACCCCTTCAAGGGAACTATGGCTACACCTTC. Translating gives CATSPLQGNYGYTF.

This clonotype was counted at least ten times. J is TRBJ1-2 and V is TRBV7-9; 10 bases line up with TRBD1. With 2 bases clipped from V and 6 bases from J, the junction kept 3 bases outside the gene matches. The CDR3 spans 14 residues. Germline CDR1 is SEHNR and CDR2 is FQNEAQ (reference sequence). The CDR3 bases are TGTGCCAGCAGCTTATCCGGGACAGGGGATGGCTACACCTTC. Its protein is CASSLSGTGDGYTF.

This clonotype has a handful of counts. The rearrangement uses TRBV5-4 and TRBJ2-1; D is possibly TRBD1 (5 bases). V dropped 4 bases and J dropped 0 bases, with 11 bases sitting between them. The V gene's germline CDR1 is SGHNT and CDR2 YYREEE (reference sequence). This CDR3 spans 15 amino acids. The CDR3: CASSPGRGSYNEQFF. DNA of the CDR3: TGTGCCAGCAGCCCAGGTAGGGGCTCCTACAATGAGCAGTTCTTC.

This CDR3 is CASSLDSWDQPQHF. DNA of the CDR3: TGTGCCAGCAGCTTAGACAGCTGGGATCAGCCCCAGCATTTT. The chain employs TRBV11-2 and TRBJ1-5, with D hard to call. Germline V lookup: CDR1 SGHAT, CDR2 FQNNGV. Trimming stripped 0 bases from V and 5 bases from J, with 8 bases between. The CDR3 runs 14 residues.

There are a few counts of this clonotype. J is TRBJ1-1 and V is TRBV28, with a possible D match to TRBD1 (5 bases). CDR1 and CDR2 from the germline V gene are MDHEN and SYDVKM. Trimming took 2 bases from V and 0 from J, leaving 10 bases between them. The CDR3 spans 15 residues. Here the CDR3 DNA reads TGTGCCAGCAGTTTACTCTCAGGGATGAACACTGAAGCTTTCTTT. It is translated as CASSLLSGMNTEAFF.

This clonotype turned up a few times. The chain joins TRBV29-1 to TRBJ2-3; D is unresolved. CDR3 length: 15 amino acids. V was shortened by 8 bases and J by 5 bases, with 23 bases between the two germline ends. Germline V gives CDR1 SQVTM, CDR2 ANQGSEA. CDR3 in amino acids: CSFTPRRAVVDTQYF. The CDR3 DNA sequence: TGCAGCTTCACCCCAAGAAGGGCTGTGGTAGATACGCAGTATTTT.

This clonotype was detected only a few times. V is TRBV27 and J is TRBJ2-1, with a tentative D call TRBD2 (7 bases). This CDR3 comprises 16 residues. From germline, CDR1 is MNHEY and CDR2 SMNVEV (reference sequence). Trimming took 0 bases from V and 8 from J, leaving 17 bases between them. Written as DNA, the CDR3 is TGTGCCAGCAGTTTATCGAGGGGGGGAGTCGATTATGAGCAGTTCTTC. Its protein product is CASSLSRGGVDYEQFF.

V is TRBV7-2 and J is TRBJ2-7, with TRBD1 as a possible D gene (5 bases). Trimming stripped 2 bases from V and 3 bases from J, with 8 bases between. The CDR3 runs to 13 residues. Germline values: CDR1 SGHTA, CDR2 FQGNSA. CDR3 nucleotides: TGTGCCAGCAGCTTATTAGGGGACTACGAGCAGTACGTC. Translated: CASSLLGDYEQYV.

This chain uses TRBV5-1 with TRBJ2-7; D not certain. Trimming left V 7 bases short and J 0 bases short, with 11 bases between. There are 13 residues in the CDR3. Looked up from germline, CDR1 is SGHRS and CDR2 is YFSETQ. CDR3 nucleotide sequence: TGCGCCAGCGGGCCAACCCCCTCCTACGAGCAGTACTTC. Its protein product is CASGPTPSYEQYF.

This rearrangement joins TRBV5-1 to TRBJ2-3; 15 nucleotides align to TRBD2. The germline V gene has CDR1 SGHRS and CDR2 YFSETQ. This CDR3 has 16 residues. The V segment lost 5 bases and the J segment 4 bases; nucleotides outside the gene matches: 5. The CDR3 coding sequence is TGCGCCAGCAGTCCTGGACTAGCGGGAGGGCCAGATACGCAGTATTTT. It is translated as CASSPGLAGGPDTQYF.

This clonotype has a single count. Being one base from a much bigger clone, this may be a read error. This CDR3 reads CASSLTRGNSPLHF. CDR3 coding DNA: TGTGCCAGCAGCTTAACCAGGGGTAATTCACCCCTCCACTTT. The chain is built from TRBV7-2 and TRBJ1-6; a weak D match, TRBD1 (6 bases). V was shortened by 2 bases and J by 6 bases, with 8 bases between the two germline ends. This CDR3 contains 14 residues. Looked up from germline, CDR1 is SGHTA and CDR2 is FQGNSA.

This chain uses TRBV25-1 with TRBJ2-5; D not certain. CDR1 is MGHDK and CDR2 is SYGVNS in the germline V gene. The germline V and J ends were trimmed by 3 bases and 3 bases, with 11 bases remaining between them. The CDR3 covers 14 residues. The CDR3 sequence is CASSELTVKETQYF. As DNA, the CDR3 is TGTGCCAGCAGTGAGCTTACGGTTAAAGAGACCCAGTACTTC.

This CDR3 reads CASSIGTGGTYNEQFF. The CDR3 DNA sequence: TGTGCCAGTAGTATTGGGACAGGGGGCACCTACAATGAGCAGTTCTTC. V and J are TRBV19 and TRBJ2-1; 12 bases line up with TRBD1. The length of the CDR3 is 16 residues. Germline values: CDR1 LNHDA, CDR2 SQIVND (reference sequence). Losses at the gene ends were 3 bases for V and 2 bases for J; bases not matched to a gene: 2.

The V and J genes are TRBV7-6 and TRBJ2-7; the D gene is possibly TRBD2 (6 bases). Between the trimmed V and J ends, which lost 1 base and 2 bases, there was a span of 15 bases. CDR1 and CDR2 (germline): SGHVS, FNYEAQ. The CDR3 has 16 residues. CDR3 amino acids: CASSLGSSAEPYEQYF. In nucleotides, the CDR3 is TGTGCCAGCAGCTTAGGGTCTAGCGCGGAGCCCTACGAGCAGTACTTC.

This chain uses TRBV6-1 with TRBJ1-5; no reliable D call. The V end lost 5 bases, the J end lost 0 bases, and 11 bases lay between the germline ends. The germline CDR1 and CDR2 sequences are MNHNS and SASEGT. This CDR3 spans 15 amino acids. CDR3 in amino acids: CASSYGDYSNQPQHF. The CDR3 nucleotides are TGTGCCAGCAGTTACGGAGATTATAGCAATCAGCCCCAGCATTTT.

The sample holds many counts of this clonotype. The chain joins TRBV7-2 to TRBJ2-3; TRBD2 agrees at 8 bases. CDR3 length equals 16 residues. Losses at the gene ends were 4 bases for V and 6 bases for J; bases not matched to a gene: 12. CDR1 is SGHTA and CDR2 is FQGNSA in the germline V gene. The CDR3 loop reads CASSSGLARGSDTQYF. The CDR3 DNA reads as TGTGCCAGCAGCTCTGGACTAGCTAGAGGTTCGGATACGCAGTATTTT.

This rearrangement joins TRBV12-3 or TRBV12-4 to TRBJ2-1; 9 nucleotides agree with TRBD2. J was trimmed by 2 bases and V by 0 bases; bases with no gene match: 8. The CDR3 is 18 residues long. The CDR3 reads CASSLAGRREGPYNEQFF. CDR3 coding DNA: TGTGCCAGCAGTTTAGCGGGGCGGCGGGAGGGCCCCTACAATGAGCAGTTCTTC.

The CDR3, as DNA: TGTGCCTGGAGGTCAAGGGGTTCTCCCAACTATGGCTACACCTTC. Translated: CAWRSRGSPNYGYTF. The chain carries TRBV30 and TRBJ1-2; maybe TRBD1 (5 bases). The CDR3 contains 15 residues. Germline loops: CDR1 GTSNPN, CDR2 SVGIG (reference sequence). The germline V and J ends were trimmed by 3 bases and 2 bases, with 16 bases remaining between them.